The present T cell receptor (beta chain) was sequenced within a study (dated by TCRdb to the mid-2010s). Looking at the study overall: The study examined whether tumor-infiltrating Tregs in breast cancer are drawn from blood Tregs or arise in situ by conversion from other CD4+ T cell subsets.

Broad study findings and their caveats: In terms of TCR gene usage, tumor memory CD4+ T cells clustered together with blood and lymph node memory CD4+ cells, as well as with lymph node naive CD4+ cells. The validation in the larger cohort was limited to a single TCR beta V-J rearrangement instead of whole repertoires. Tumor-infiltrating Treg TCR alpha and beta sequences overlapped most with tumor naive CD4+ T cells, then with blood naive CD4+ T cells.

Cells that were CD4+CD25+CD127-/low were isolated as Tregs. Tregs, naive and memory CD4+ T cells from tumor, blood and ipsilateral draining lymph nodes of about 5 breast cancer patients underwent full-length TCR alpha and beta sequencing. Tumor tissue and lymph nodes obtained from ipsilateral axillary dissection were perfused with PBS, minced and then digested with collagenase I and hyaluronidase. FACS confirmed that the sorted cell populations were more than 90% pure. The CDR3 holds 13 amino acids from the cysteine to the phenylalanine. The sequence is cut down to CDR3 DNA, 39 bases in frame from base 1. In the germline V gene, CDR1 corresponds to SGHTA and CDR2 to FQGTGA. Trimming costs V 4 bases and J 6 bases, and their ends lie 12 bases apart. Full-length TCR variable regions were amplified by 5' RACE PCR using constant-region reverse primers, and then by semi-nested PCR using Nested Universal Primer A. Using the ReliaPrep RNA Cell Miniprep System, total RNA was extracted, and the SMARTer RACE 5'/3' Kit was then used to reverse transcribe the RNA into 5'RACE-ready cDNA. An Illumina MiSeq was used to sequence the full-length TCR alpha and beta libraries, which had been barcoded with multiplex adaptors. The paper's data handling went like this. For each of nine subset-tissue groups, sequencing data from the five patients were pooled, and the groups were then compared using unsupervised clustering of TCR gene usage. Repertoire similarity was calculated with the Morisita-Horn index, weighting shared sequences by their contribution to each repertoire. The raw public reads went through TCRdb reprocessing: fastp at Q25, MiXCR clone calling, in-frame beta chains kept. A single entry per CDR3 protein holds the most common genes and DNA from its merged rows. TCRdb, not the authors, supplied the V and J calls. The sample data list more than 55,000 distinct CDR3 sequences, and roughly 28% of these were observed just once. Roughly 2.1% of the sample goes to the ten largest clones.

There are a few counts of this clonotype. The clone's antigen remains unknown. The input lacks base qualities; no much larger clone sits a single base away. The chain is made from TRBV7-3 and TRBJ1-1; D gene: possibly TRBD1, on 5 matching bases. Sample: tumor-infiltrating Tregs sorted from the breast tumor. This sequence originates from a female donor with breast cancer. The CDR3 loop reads CASSSTGTAEAFF. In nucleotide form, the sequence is TGTGCCAGCAGCTCTACCGGGACGGCTGAAGCTTTCTTT.